These 2 T cell receptor beta chains were all obtained from the same sample, sequenced in a study of OX40 agonist ivuxolimab in advanced cancers. The data were produced by immunoSEQ multiplex PCR, yet TCRdb's version contains in-frame clones alone and is incomplete. The table includes about 79,000 clones, under 95% detected once. The material was CD4+ or CD8+ T cells sorted from blood, obtained in a trial of the OX40 agonist ivuxolimab. The receptors were gathered from an adult with an advanced solid tumor such as melanoma, head and neck, liver or kidney cancer.

Here the CDR3 DNA reads TGCGCCAGCAGCTTTAGTCCCACAGATACGCAGTATTTT. Translation gives CASSFSPTDTQYF. V gene TRBV5-1 combines with J gene TRBJ2-3; no clear D. Germline-derived CDR1 and CDR2 are SGHRS and YFSETQ. V was shortened by 2 bases and J by 2 bases, with 6 bases between the two germline ends. The CDR3 is 13 amino acids.

This clone was picked up one time. The rearrangement uses TRBV30 and TRBJ2-5; no clear D. The V and J ends lost 4 bases and 4 bases respectively, with 7 bases between them. CDR3 length: 11 amino acids. CDR1 and CDR2 from the germline V gene are GTSNPN and SVGIG (reference sequence). Here the CDR3 reads CAWIMGETQYF. The CDR3 DNA sequence: TGTGCCTGGATTATGGGAGAGACCCAGTACTTC.